This TCR beta chain was recorded in a study of beta chain features in type 1 diabetes. Notes on the study in general: The naive, central memory and Treg TCRB repertoires of patients appeared to be more similar to one another than those of healthy donors. A moderate, significant TCRB CDR3 shortening appeared in type 1 diabetes across four CD4+ subsets.

This clone showed up just a few times. Its antigen remains unknown. The V gene lost 3 bases and the J gene lost 7 bases, with 18 bases spanning the gap. The germline V gene has CDR1 GTSNPN and CDR2 SVGIG (reference sequence). The CDR3 runs to 15 residues. Every isolated RNA sample was fully reverse transcribed, so sequencing captured expressed TCRB transcripts. Produced via immunoSEQ multiplex PCR; TCRdb's table is partial and in-frame only. This sample has some 280,000 clones, with 14% found just once. Staining for CD45RO/CCR7/CD25/CD127/CD95/CD27 allowed sorting of CD4+ naive, central memory, regulatory and stem cell-like memory cells.

The gene calls are TRBV30 and TRBJ1-4; D gene uncertain. Sequenced: naive CD4+ T cells from blood. This sequence was found in a man aged 25 to 40 with type 1 diabetes. CDR3 amino acids: CAWRRRGLDLEKLFF. For the CDR3, the DNA is TGTGCCTGGAGGCGCCGGGGTCTGGACCTTGAAAAACTGTTTTTT.